A selection of T cell receptor beta chains follows, all from one sample in a study of identical twins. TCRdb re-derived calls from the 5' RACE reads in MiXCR, one entry per CDR3 protein. The sample includes 400,000 to 550,000 distinct CDR3 sequences, 14% seen only once; the top ten take approximately 1%. These sequences were also reported in another study, on yellow fever vaccine responses in identical twins.

Sequencing was performed on CD4+ T cells sorted from blood. All receptors come from a woman aged 18 to 35 in good health. The conserved cysteine and the conserved F or W are not part of the CDR3 here.

v_call: TRBV29-1; j_call: TRBJ2-5; cdr3_aa: SVPGQIPKETQY
v_call: TRBV12-3/TRBV12-4; j_call: TRBJ2-5; cdr3_aa: ASSAQLGETQY
v_call: TRBV19; j_call: TRBJ2-1; cdr3_aa: ASRALTGYNEQF
v_call: TRBV20-1; j_call: TRBJ1-1; cdr3_aa: SARDARQGGNTEAF
v_call: TRBV3-1; j_call: TRBJ2-3; cdr3_aa: ASSPRGRVTDTQY
v_call: TRBV12-3/TRBV12-4; j_call: TRBJ1-1; cdr3_aa: ASTLGPFFTEAF
v_call: TRBV12-3/TRBV12-4; j_call: TRBJ2-7; cdr3_aa: ASRRDRKNPGSRRGYEQY
v_call: TRBV28; j_call: TRBJ2-1; cdr3_aa: ASVGNEQF
v_call: TRBV12-3/TRBV12-4; j_call: TRBJ2-3; cdr3_aa: ASTRGVGGLPDTQY
v_call: TRBV29-1; j_call: TRBJ2-3; cdr3_aa: SANRQGTTDTQY
v_call: TRBV6-5; j_call: TRBJ1-4; cdr3_aa: ASSYSPGQGTKLF
v_call: TRBV5-1; j_call: TRBJ2-7; cdr3_aa: ASSATGQVYEQY
v_call: TRBV3-1; j_call: TRBJ1-1; cdr3_aa: ACGGGYTEAF
v_call: TRBV7-2; j_call: TRBJ2-5; cdr3_aa: ASSRPGQGETQY
v_call: TRBV5-1; j_call: TRBJ1-1; cdr3_aa: ASSLGGRWTEAF
v_call: TRBV12-3/TRBV12-4; j_call: TRBJ2-1; cdr3_aa: ASSLGLAGRNEQF
v_call: TRBV7-9; j_call: TRBJ1-2; cdr3_aa: ASSLGGLVNYGYT
v_call: TRBV4-2; j_call: TRBJ2-7; cdr3_aa: ASSQDPGLAGAGSSYEQY
v_call: TRBV2; j_call: TRBJ2-7; cdr3_aa: ASSDPGLSYEQY
v_call: TRBV5-1; j_call: TRBJ1-1; cdr3_aa: ASSLSGAVAEAF
v_call: TRBV11-3; j_call: TRBJ2-1; cdr3_aa: ASSLDQTSGYNEQF
v_call: TRBV15; j_call: TRBJ1-1; cdr3_aa: ATSRDIGGRDTEAF
v_call: TRBV12-3/TRBV12-4; j_call: TRBJ2-5; cdr3_aa: ASSLTGGETQY
v_call: TRBV5-1; j_call: TRBJ2-7; cdr3_aa: ASSSFAPSHEQY
v_call: TRBV15; j_call: TRBJ2-3; cdr3_aa: ATSRDPVAGLTDTQY
v_call: TRBV6-1; j_call: TRBJ2-2; cdr3_aa: ASRPNPNKNTGELF
v_call: TRBV11-2; j_call: TRBJ2-7; cdr3_aa: ASSATDEQY
v_call: TRBV7-2; j_call: TRBJ2-7; cdr3_aa: ASSLDGRIEQY
v_call: TRBV5-1; j_call: TRBJ2-5; cdr3_aa: ASSLASGMGSLPQETQY
v_call: TRBV2; j_call: TRBJ2-1; cdr3_aa: ASSEGQRGPEQF
v_call: TRBV7-2; j_call: TRBJ2-5; cdr3_aa: ASSYLEETQY
v_call: TRBV7-8; j_call: TRBJ2-7; cdr3_aa: ASRETGGRSDEQY
v_call: TRBV12-3/TRBV12-4; j_call: TRBJ1-5; cdr3_aa: ASSSFGGENQPQH
v_call: TRBV29-1; j_call: TRBJ2-5; cdr3_aa: SVERGPGETQY
v_call: TRBV27; j_call: TRBJ2-4; cdr3_aa: ASSLPTSTPRAKNIQY
v_call: TRBV6-2/TRBV6-3; j_call: TRBJ2-1; cdr3_aa: ASRGGLAGGGNEQF
v_call: TRBV7-2; j_call: TRBJ1-5; cdr3_aa: ASSFDRGNQPQH
v_call: TRBV7-3; j_call: TRBJ2-3; cdr3_aa: ASSPLGSLVGDTQY
v_call: TRBV5-1; j_call: TRBJ2-3; cdr3_aa: ASSLGTSDTDTQY
v_call: TRBV6-5; j_call: TRBJ2-3; cdr3_aa: ASSYGTSSTDTQY
v_call: TRBV20-1; j_call: TRBJ2-7; cdr3_aa: SAGPGLAREQY
v_call: TRBV2; j_call: TRBJ2-1; cdr3_aa: ASLHPLGQGDYNEQF
v_call: TRBV30; j_call: TRBJ1-5; cdr3_aa: AWSEGQTNQPQH
v_call: TRBV4-2; j_call: TRBJ2-2; cdr3_aa: ASSQEFSHTGELF
v_call: TRBV5-1; j_call: TRBJ2-2; cdr3_aa: ASSVWIGNTGELF
v_call: TRBV6-4; j_call: TRBJ2-1; cdr3_aa: ASSVLAGANNEQF
v_call: TRBV5-1; j_call: TRBJ2-2; cdr3_aa: ASSWNVEAGELF
v_call: TRBV12-3/TRBV12-4; j_call: TRBJ2-4; cdr3_aa: ASRPHLGGGLF
v_call: TRBV7-9; j_call: TRBJ2-5; cdr3_aa: ASLPGTQETQY
v_call: TRBV11-1; j_call: TRBJ2-5; cdr3_aa: ASSLVDDRLAGSRETQY
v_call: TRBV7-2; j_call: TRBJ1-5; cdr3_aa: ASSLTGTVNQPQH
v_call: TRBV20-1; j_call: TRBJ2-7; cdr3_aa: SARDFRGSIYEQY
v_call: TRBV2; j_call: TRBJ2-1; cdr3_aa: ASNSPGLRGNEQF
v_call: TRBV4-1; j_call: TRBJ1-2; cdr3_aa: ASSQPISANYGYT
v_call: TRBV2; j_call: TRBJ1-5; cdr3_aa: ASNGEMGQPQH
v_call: TRBV28; j_call: TRBJ1-2; cdr3_aa: ASSGDEALGYT
v_call: TRBV27; j_call: TRBJ1-1; cdr3_aa: ASSFLRTGPNTEAF
v_call: TRBV30; j_call: TRBJ2-7; cdr3_aa: ACAEGAGEQY
v_call: TRBV6-4; j_call: TRBJ2-5; cdr3_aa: ASSEISAGETQY